This is a list of T cell receptor beta chains from one sample in a study of CD8+ T cells in alopecia areata. This table comes from immunoSEQ multiplex PCR, and its TCRdb copy is limited to in-frame clones, with some not included. The sample includes about 120,000 clones, approximately 53% of them seen just once. Sequences were derived from CD4+ T cells sorted from blood, sampled at week 4, from a patient treated with tofacitinib. Receptors were obtained from a human donor with alopecia areata. CDR3s include the opening cysteine and the closing phenylalanine or tryptophan. A D gene is named only where the DNA matches it firmly. Size tells how often a clone was seen (once, few, many) or the class of an expanded clone, and some rows leave it out.

j_call v_call clone_size d_call cdr3_nt cdr3_aa
TRBJ2-2 TRBV2 once NA TGTGCCAGCAACCGACAGGAGTCCACCGGGGAGCTGTTTTTT CASNRQESTGELFF
TRBJ2-6 TRBV29-1 NA TRBD1 TGCAGCACCCGGACAGGGACCAACGTCCTGACTTTC CSTRTGTNVLTF
TRBJ2-5 TRBV7-7 NA NA TGTGCTAGCAGCTTAGACGGGGGAGTAGAGACCCAGTACTTC CASSLDGGVETQYF
TRBJ2-1 TRBV4-1 NA NA TGCGCCAGCAGCCCTCAGGGCTTTGAGCAGTTCTTC CASSPQGFEQFF
TRBJ1-1 TRBV5-1 NA NA TGCGCCAGCAGCTCTGGAGGTAGAGCTTTCTTT CASSSGGRAFF
TRBJ1-4 TRBV7-2 few NA TGTGCCAGCAGCTTCGGGACAACCGGAACTAATGAAAAACTGTTTTTT CASSFGTTGTNEKLFF
TRBJ2-1 TRBV5-8 NA TRBD2 TGTGCCAGCAGCCGGACTAGCGGTTACAATGAGCAGTTCTTC CASSRTSGYNEQFF
TRBJ1-4 TRBV2 NA TRBD1 TGTGCCAGCAACAGGGGGAGGGATGAAAAACTGTTTTTT CASNRGRDEKLFF
TRBJ1-2 TRBV5-4 many NA TGTGCCAGCAGCTTAAGGTTTAAGGGAGATGGCTACACCTTC CASSLRFKGDGYTF
TRBJ2-1 TRBV6-1 many NA TGTGCCAGCGAGGCTGGCTCCTACAATGAGCAGTTCTTC CASEAGSYNEQFF
TRBJ2-1 TRBV5-1 few TRBD2 TGCGCCAGCAGCTTGGCTAGTCTAGCGGGATCTTTTCTATACAATGAGCAGTTCTTC CASSLASLAGSFLYNEQFF
TRBJ1-2 TRBV27 NA NA TGTGCCAGCAGTCCTCTCGGACAGCCGATTGGTCACACCTTC CASSPLGQPIGHTF
TRBJ1-4 TRBV5-6 few NA TGTGCCAGCAGCTACAGGGAACCCGAACTGTTTTTT CASSYREPELFF
TRBJ2-5 TRBV14 NA NA TGTGCCAGCAGTAACAGGCTACAAGAGACCCAGTACTTC CASSNRLQETQYF
TRBJ1-3 TRBV9 few NA TGTGCCAGCAGCCCGACCTCTGGAAACACCATATATTTT CASSPTSGNTIYF
TRBJ2-5 TRBV29-1 NA NA TGCAGCGTTAAACGTCTTCTGGAAGAGACCCAGTACTTC CSVKRLLEETQYF
TRBJ2-7 TRBV15 once TRBD2 TGTGCCACCAGCAGCCGGACTAGCGGGAGGACCTACGAGCAGTACTTC CATSSRTSGRTYEQYF
TRBJ2-3 TRBV5-1 few NA TGCGCCAGCAGCTTGGAGAGTACGCAGTATTTT CASSLESTQYF
TRBJ2-1 TRBV4-1 NA TRBD1 TGCGCCAGCAGCCAAGGAGGGGGCGCTAAGCAGTTCTTC CASSQGGGAKQFF
TRBJ2-1 TRBV7-9 NA TRBD2 TGTGCCAGCAGCTCCTGGACTAGCGGGAGCCTAAGCTCCTACAATGAGCAGTTCTTC CASSSWTSGSLSSYNEQFF
TRBJ1-5 TRBV7-8 NA NA TGTGCCAGCAGCTCCCCAAATCAGCCCCAGCATTTT CASSSPNQPQHF
TRBJ2-1 TRBV4-1 NA TRBD2 TGCGCCAGCAGCGTAGCGGGAGGAAGTGAGCAGTTCTTC CASSVAGGSEQFF
TRBJ1-1 TRBV20-1 once NA TGCAGTGTCATCGGGAACACTGAAGCTTTCTTT CSVIGNTEAFF
TRBJ1-5 TRBV6-6 NA NA TGTGCCAGCAGTTACTCGGGAGTAGCTCGTCAGCCCCAGCATTTT CASSYSGVARQPQHF
TRBJ2-6 TRBV30 few NA TGTGCCTGGAGTGTTACAGGCCTCTCTGGGGCCAACGTCCTGACTTTC CAWSVTGLSGANVLTF
TRBJ2-7 TRBV29-1 NA NA TGCAGCGCTCAGACCACACGTTACGAGCAGTACTTC CSAQTTRYEQYF
TRBJ1-1 TRBV7-9 NA NA TGTGCCAGCAGCTTAGGTGCCATATGGGGAGCTTTCTTT CASSLGAIWGAFF
TRBJ1-3 TRBV30 NA NA TGTGCCTGGAGTCCCCCCGGAGGAAACACCATATATTTT CAWSPPGGNTIYF
TRBJ1-2 TRBV25-1 NA NA TGTGCCAGCAGTGAGGTTGGCTACACCTTC CASSEVGYTF